A selection of T cell receptor beta chains follows, all from one sample in a study of blood T cell repertoires in COVID-19. Generated by immunoSEQ multiplex PCR, the TCRdb table keeps only in-frame clones and is missing some. The sample consists of some 180,000 clones, 75% to 85% of them appearing once. Sequencing was performed on peripheral blood. Receptors were obtained from a man in his 60s with acute or convalescent COVID-19. Both conserved end residues are part of each CDR3. Each record gives: V gene, CDR3 length, J gene, clone size, D gene, CDR3 DNA, CDR3 protein. D genes are given only for firm matches. Size values are once, few and many counts, or a class for expanded clones, and some rows have none.

>TRBV30|14|TRBJ1-1|NA|NA
TGTGCCTGGAGGTCACGACAGGTGAACACTGAAGCTTTCTTT
CAWRSRQVNTEAFF
>TRBV12-5|18|TRBJ2-7|few|TRBD1
TGTGCTAGTGGTTTGGCCAACCTCTTGGACAGGACCCCCTACGAGCAGTACTTC
CASGLANLLDRTPYEQYF
>TRBV5-1|13|TRBJ2-3|NA|NA
TGCGCCAGCAGCTTTGAGCAATCAGATACGCAGTATTTT
CASSFEQSDTQYF
>TRBV15|14|TRBJ2-3|NA|NA
TGTGCCACCAGTGAGAGGGGGTTCACAGATACGCAGTATTTT
CATSERGFTDTQYF
>TRBV7-2|14|TRBJ2-3|NA|NA
TGTGCCAGCAGCTCTATCTCATTTGAGGGTACGCAGTATTTT
CASSSISFEGTQYF
>TRBV3-1/TRBV3-2|18|TRBJ2-3|few|TRBD2
TGTGCCAGCAGCCAAGATACCCTGACTAGCGGGTCAACAGATACGCAGTATTTT
CASSQDTLTSGSTDTQYF
>TRBV29-1|14|TRBJ1-5|NA|NA
TGCAGCGTCCGCCTGGAGTCCGGACATCCACCCCAGCATTTT
CSVRLESGHPPQHF
>TRBV27|14|TRBJ2-2|NA|TRBD1
TGTGCCAGCAGAAAGGGACAGGGGCCCGGGGAGCTGTTTTTT
CASRKGQGPGELFF
>TRBV16|16|TRBJ2-7|NA|TRBD2
TGTGCCAGCAGCCAACGGGGACTAGCGAGACCCTACGAGCAGTACTTC
CASSQRGLARPYEQYF
>TRBV5-6|16|TRBJ1-4|NA|NA
TGTGCCAGCAGCATCTCGGCGAGCAGGCAAAATGAAAAACTGTTTTTT
CASSISASRQNEKLFF
>TRBV5-1|15|TRBJ2-1|NA|TRBD2
TGCGCCAGCAGCTCAGTGGCGGGGGGGCCGAATGAGCAGTTCTTC
CASSSVAGGPNEQFF
>TRBV3-1/TRBV3-2|14|TRBJ2-7|NA|NA
TGTGCCAGCAGCCCCAACAGATTCTCCTACGAGCAGTACTTC
CASSPNRFSYEQYF
>TRBV12-3/TRBV12-4|13|TRBJ2-1|once|NA
TGTGCCAGCACGGGGAGCTCCTACAATGAGCAGTTCTTC
CASTGSSYNEQFF
>TRBV2|14|TRBJ1-5|few|NA
TGTGCCAGCATTTTGTCGGCGGGAGGTCAGCCCCAGCATTTT
CASILSAGGQPQHF
>TRBV6-2/TRBV6-3|17|TRBJ1-1|NA|NA
TGTGCCAGCAGTTACTCCCGGAGGACGCGGGGGAACACTGAAGCTTTCTTT
CASSYSRRTRGNTEAFF
>TRBV6-5|14|TRBJ1-1|few|NA
TGTGCCAGCCACGCCAGGGGCAAAGACACTGAAGCTTTCTTT
CASHARGKDTEAFF
>TRBV18|11|TRBJ2-5|NA|NA
TGTGCCAGCTCCCAACAAGAGACCCAGTACTTC
CASSQQETQYF
>TRBV10-3|14|TRBJ1-5|few|TRBD1
TGTGCCATCAGTGATAAGGGGGCAGCTCAGCCCCAGCATTTT
CAISDKGAAQPQHF